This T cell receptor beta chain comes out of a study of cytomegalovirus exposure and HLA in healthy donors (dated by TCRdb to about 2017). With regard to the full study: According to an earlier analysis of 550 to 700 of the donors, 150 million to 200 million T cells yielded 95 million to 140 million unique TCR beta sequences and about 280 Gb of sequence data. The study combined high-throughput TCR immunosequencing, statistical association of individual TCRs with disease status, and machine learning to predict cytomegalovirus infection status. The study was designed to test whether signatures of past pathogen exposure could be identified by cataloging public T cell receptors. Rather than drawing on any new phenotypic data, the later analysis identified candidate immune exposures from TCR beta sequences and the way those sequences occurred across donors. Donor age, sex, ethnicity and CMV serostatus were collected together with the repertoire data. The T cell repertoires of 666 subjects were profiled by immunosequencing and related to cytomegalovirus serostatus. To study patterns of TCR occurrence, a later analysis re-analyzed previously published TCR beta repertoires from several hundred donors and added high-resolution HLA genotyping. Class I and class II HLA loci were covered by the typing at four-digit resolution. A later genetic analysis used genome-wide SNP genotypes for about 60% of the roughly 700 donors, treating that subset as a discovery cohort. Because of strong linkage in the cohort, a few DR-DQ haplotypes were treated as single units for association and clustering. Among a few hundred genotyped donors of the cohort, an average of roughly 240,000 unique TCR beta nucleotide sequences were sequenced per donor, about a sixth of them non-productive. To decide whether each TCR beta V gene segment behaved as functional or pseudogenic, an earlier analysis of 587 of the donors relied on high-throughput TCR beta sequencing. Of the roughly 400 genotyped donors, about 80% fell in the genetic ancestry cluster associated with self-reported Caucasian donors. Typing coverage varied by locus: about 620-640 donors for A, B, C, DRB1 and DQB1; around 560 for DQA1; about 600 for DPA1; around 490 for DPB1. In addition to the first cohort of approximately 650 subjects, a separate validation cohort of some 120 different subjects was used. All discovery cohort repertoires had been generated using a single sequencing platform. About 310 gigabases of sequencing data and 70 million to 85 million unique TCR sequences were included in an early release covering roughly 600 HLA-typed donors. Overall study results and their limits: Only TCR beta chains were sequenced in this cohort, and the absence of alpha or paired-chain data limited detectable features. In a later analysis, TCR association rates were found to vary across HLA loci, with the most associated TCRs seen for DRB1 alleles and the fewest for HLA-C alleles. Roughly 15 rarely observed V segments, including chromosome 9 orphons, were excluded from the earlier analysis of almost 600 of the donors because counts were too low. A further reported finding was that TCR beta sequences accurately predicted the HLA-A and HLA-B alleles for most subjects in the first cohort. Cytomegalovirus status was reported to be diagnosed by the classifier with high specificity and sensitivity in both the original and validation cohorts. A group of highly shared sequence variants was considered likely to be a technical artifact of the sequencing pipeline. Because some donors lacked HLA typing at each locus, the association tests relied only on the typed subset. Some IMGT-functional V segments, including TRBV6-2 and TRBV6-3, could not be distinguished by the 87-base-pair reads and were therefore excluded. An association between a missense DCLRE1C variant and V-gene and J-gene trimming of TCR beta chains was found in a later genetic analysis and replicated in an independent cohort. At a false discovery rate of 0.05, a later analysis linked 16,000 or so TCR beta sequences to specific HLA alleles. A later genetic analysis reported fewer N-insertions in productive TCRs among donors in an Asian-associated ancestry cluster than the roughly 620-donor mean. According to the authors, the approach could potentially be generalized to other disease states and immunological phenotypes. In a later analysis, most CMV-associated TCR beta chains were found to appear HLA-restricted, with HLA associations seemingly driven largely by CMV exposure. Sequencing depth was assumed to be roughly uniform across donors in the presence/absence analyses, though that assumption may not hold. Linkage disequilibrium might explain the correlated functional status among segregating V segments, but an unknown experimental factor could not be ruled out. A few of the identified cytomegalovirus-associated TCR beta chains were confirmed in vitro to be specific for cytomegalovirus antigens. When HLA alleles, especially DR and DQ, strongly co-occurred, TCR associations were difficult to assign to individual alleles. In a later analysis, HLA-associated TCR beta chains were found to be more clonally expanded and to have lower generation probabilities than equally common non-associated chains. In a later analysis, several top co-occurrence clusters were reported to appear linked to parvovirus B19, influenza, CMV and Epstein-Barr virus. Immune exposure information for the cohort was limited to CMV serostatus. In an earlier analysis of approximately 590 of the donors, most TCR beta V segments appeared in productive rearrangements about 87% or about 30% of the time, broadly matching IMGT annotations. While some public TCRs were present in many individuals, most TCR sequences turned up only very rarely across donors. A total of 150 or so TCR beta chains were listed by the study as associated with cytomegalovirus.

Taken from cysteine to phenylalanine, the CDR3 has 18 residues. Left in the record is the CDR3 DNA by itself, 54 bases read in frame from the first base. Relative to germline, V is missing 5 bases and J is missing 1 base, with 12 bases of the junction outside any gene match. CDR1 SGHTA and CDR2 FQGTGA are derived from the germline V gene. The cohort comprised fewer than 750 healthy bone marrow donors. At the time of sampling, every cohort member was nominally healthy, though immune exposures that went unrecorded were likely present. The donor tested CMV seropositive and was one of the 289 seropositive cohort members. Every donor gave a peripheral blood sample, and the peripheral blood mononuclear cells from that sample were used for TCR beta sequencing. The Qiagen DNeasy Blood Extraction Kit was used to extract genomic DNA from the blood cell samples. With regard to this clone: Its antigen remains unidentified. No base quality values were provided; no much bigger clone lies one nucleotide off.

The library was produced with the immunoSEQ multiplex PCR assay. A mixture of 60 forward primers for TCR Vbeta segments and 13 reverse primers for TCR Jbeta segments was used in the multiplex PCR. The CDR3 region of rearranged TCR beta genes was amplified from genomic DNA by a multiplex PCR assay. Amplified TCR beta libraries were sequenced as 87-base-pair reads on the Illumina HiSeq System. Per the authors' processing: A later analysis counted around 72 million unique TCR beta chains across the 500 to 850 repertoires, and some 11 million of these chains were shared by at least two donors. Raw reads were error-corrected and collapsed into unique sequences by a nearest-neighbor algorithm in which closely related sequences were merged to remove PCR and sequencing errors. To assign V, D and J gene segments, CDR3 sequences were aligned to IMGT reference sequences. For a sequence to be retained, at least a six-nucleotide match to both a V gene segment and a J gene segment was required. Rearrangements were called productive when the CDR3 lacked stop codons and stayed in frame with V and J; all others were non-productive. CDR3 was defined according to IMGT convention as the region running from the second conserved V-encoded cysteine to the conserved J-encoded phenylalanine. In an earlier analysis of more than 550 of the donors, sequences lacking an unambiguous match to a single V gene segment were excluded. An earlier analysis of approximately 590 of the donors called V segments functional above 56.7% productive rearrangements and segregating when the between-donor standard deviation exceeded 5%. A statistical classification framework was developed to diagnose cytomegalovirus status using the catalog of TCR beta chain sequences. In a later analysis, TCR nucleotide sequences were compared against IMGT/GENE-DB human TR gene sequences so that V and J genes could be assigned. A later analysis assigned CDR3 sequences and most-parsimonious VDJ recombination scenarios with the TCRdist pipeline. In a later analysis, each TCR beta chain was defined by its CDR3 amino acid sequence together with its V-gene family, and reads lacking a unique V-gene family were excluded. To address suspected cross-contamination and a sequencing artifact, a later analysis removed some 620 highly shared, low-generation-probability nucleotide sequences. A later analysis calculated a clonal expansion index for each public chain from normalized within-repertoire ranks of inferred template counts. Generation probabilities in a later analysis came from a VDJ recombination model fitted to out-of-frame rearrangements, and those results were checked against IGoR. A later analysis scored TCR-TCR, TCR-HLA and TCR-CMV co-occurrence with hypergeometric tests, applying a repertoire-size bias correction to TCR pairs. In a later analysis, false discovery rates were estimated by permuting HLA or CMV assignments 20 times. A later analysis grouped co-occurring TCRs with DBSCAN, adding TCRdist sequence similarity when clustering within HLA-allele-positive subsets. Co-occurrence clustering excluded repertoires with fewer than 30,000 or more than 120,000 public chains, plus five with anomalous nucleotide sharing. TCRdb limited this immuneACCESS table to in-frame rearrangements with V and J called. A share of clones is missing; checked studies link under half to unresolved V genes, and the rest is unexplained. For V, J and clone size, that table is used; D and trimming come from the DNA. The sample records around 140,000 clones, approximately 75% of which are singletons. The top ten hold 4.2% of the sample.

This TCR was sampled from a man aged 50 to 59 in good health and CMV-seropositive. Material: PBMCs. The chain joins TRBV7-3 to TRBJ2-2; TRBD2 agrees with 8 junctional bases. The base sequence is TGTGCCAGCAGCCCCACGGGAGGGCGGCTTAGGAACACCGGGGAGCTGTTTTTT. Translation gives CASSPTGGRLRNTGELFF.